This TCR beta chain was documented in a study of shared clonotypes between healthy human individuals. TCRdb keeps only in-frame clones here, not all; method: immunoSEQ multiplex PCR. The sample lists 2.5 million or so clones; just over 90% were seen once. Comments on this clone: The sample carries other DNA sequences with the same CDR3.

This CDR3 is built from 16 residues. Germline V gene data show CDR1 as SEHNR and CDR2 as FQNEAQ (reference sequence). V lost 2 bases and J 2 bases, leaving 15 bases between the germline ends. The sample taken for sequencing was naive CD4+ T cells sorted from blood. As for subset: CD45RA+ positively selected. This sequence originates from a young man in good health. The rearrangement links TRBV7-9 to TRBJ2-5; D is undetermined. The CDR3 nucleotides are TGTGCCAGCAGCTTATCTCACTTGGGCAGGCAAGAGACCCAGTACTTC. Its translation: CASSLSHLGRQETQYF.